The rows below give T cell receptor beta chains drawn from one sample of a study of post-analysis software for immune sequencing data. A single record per CDR3 protein comes from TCRdb applying MiXCR to the PCR reads. The sample carries around 700,000 distinct CDR3 sequences, around 60% recorded once. The sample was blood. These receptor sequences come from a girl aged 2-10 years with multiple sclerosis. CDR3s include the opening cysteine and the closing phenylalanine or tryptophan. The size entry is marked missing in some rows and otherwise reads once, few, many or a size class.

j_gene | abundance | v_gene | CDR3aa
TRBJ2-3 | . | TRBV7-2 | CASSLRDRRGDTQYF
TRBJ1-6 | once | TRBV7-9 | CASSLSRNNSPLHF
TRBJ2-7 | . | TRBV28 | CASSPGDRGYEQYF
TRBJ1-4 | . | TRBV5-1 | CASSPQGTTNEKLFF
TRBJ2-5 | . | TRBV7-2 | CASSRPAETQYF
TRBJ2-1 | . | TRBV5-1 | CASSLYSGLDYNEQFF
TRBJ2-7 | . | TRBV29-1 | CSVSSGLCYEQYF
. | . | TRBV20-1 | CSARDLQATYEQYF
TRBJ2-7 | . | TRBV4-1 | CASSQDPGQAYEQYF
TRBJ1-1 | . | TRBV5-1 | CASSLETGGRGTEAFF
TRBJ2-5 | . | TRBV7-8 | CASSNRVAETQYF
TRBJ2-3 | few | TRBV10-1 | CASSEPGSGSTDTQYF
TRBJ1-1 | . | TRBV12-3/TRBV12-4 | CASSLKAGSEAFF
TRBJ2-3 | . | TRBV7-6 | CASSQMAGSTDTQYF
TRBJ2-7 | . | TRBV7-9 | CASSLGPGQRANEQYF
TRBJ2-3 | . | TRBV20-1 | CSALPAGTDTQYF
TRBJ1-2 | . | TRBV20-1 | CSAREGQGPGYTF
. | . | TRBV7-6 | CASSLGFSGFPYEQYF
TRBJ2-1 | . | TRBV13 | CASSSTGVGGYNEQFF
TRBJ2-1 | . | TRBV2 | CASSGVASYNEQFF
TRBJ1-1 | once | TRBV20-1 | CRASEGRDRAFF
TRBJ2-1 | few | TRBV2 | CASSPGGPHNEQFF
TRBJ2-7 | . | TRBV27 | CASGIRDSYEQYF
TRBJ2-3 | few | TRBV3-1 | CASSPSGRSDTQYF
TRBJ2-7 | few | TRBV7-9 | CASSLRVNEQYF
TRBJ1-1 | . | TRBV4-2 | CASSQDKGGVGTEAFF
TRBJ2-3 | . | TRBV6-6 | CASSYIGTRADTQYF
. | . | TRBV7-3 | CASSLNADPFETQYF
TRBJ2-7 | many | TRBV7-2 | CASSLSAERVTYEQYF
TRBJ1-2 | few | TRBV7-2 | CASSLASGSGYGYTF
. | . | TRBV9 | CASSVELGAETQYF
TRBJ1-2 | . | TRBV4-3 | CASNSATGNAYGYTF
TRBJ1-1 | . | TRBV6-6 | CASRNYRNTEAFF
. | . | TRBV28 | CASAAGTGPYEQYF
TRBJ2-2 | few | TRBV5-1 | CAGSSEGENTGELFF
TRBJ1-1 | few | TRBV29-1 | CSVGGGALDTEAFF
TRBJ2-7 | few | TRBV3-1 | CASSQVGGRDYEQYF
TRBJ1-2 | . | TRBV7-9 | CASSLGERTGNYGYTF
TRBJ1-2 | . | TRBV29-1 | CSVGPSGGGAGYGYTF
TRBJ2-1 | . | TRBV28 | CASSLWGLAGVGNEQFF
TRBJ2-1 | . | TRBV6-2/TRBV6-3 | CASSYPLVGSGGSWGDQFF
TRBJ2-3 | . | TRBV6-5 | CASTRLAGGPDTQYF
TRBJ2-7 | . | TRBV7-3 | CASSLRWPSDSYEQYF